A single sample is the source of the 11 T cell receptor beta chains below, sequenced in a study of CD8 T cells in ankylosing spondylitis. Study-level points and caveats: Seven to nine highly homologous variants made up a TCR beta motif that seemed to typify ankylosing spondylitis blood.

Each CDR3 protein is one row after TCRdb ran MiXCR on the 5' RACE reads. The table shows more than 600,000 distinct CDR3 sequences, with under 20% occurring only once. These TCRs' antigens remain unknown. The specimen sequenced was blood, either unsorted or a sorted T cell fraction (not recorded which). The receptors come from a male donor with ankylosing spondylitis.

This sequence joins TRBV9 and TRBJ2-5, with D hard to call. This CDR3 has 16 residues. Germline lookup yields CDR1 SGDLS and CDR2 YYNGEE. Trimming stripped 4 bases from V and 2 bases from J, with 18 bases between. The CDR3 here is CASSQGIQQRQETQYF. CDR3 in DNA: TGTGCCAGCAGCCAAGGGATTCAACAACGACAAGAGACCCAGTACTTC. Looking up the rest from reference TRBV9 and TRBJ2-5 gives the full variable domain: DSGVTQTPKHLITATGQRVTLRCSPRSGDLSVYWYQQSLDQGLQFLIQYYNGEERAKGNILERFSAQQFPDLHSELNLSSLELGDSALYFCASSQGIQQRQETQYFGPGTRLLVL.

This clonotype was seen only a few times. The CDR3 DNA follows: TGCAGTGCTAGAGAGGGACAGGGGAGGGCCGGGGAGCTGTTTTTT. Its translation is CSAREGQGRAGELFF. This chain links TRBV20-1 with TRBJ2-2; 10 bases agree with TRBD1. The V segment lost 0 bases and the J segment 6 bases; nucleotides outside the gene matches: 4. This CDR3 has 15 residues. CDR1 is DFQATT, CDR2 SNEGSKA, per germline (reference sequence).

The chain links TRBV9 to TRBJ2-2; unclear D gene. The V gene's germline CDR1 is SGDLS and CDR2 YYNGEE. V dropped 4 bases and J dropped 1 base, with 11 bases sitting between them. This CDR3 spans 15 amino acids. CDR3 DNA: TGTGCCAGCAGCCTGAGACACCTGAACACCGGGGAGCTGTTTTTT. Amino acids: CASSLRHLNTGELFF.

This clonotype was seen only a few times. The chain joins TRBV6-5 to TRBJ1-1, with D maybe TRBD1 (5 bases). The CDR3 is 14 amino acids. Germline values: CDR1 MNHEY, CDR2 SVGAGI. Trimming cost V 2 bases and J 6 bases, with 13 bases left between them. CDR3 sequence: CASSYGTAGSEAFF. The CDR3 DNA sequence: TGTGCCAGCAGTTACGGGACGGCGGGCTCTGAAGCTTTCTTT.

The chain couples TRBV7-3 to TRBJ2-1; D may be TRBD2 (6 bases). Trimming pared 2 bases from V and 4 bases from J, leaving 15 bases between. CDR1 is SGHTA and CDR2 is FQGTGA in the germline V gene. The CDR3 has 16 residues. This CDR3 reads CASSLDPGGAYNEQFF. The CDR3 coding sequence is TGTGCCAGCAGCTTAGACCCTGGCGGGGCATACAATGAGCAGTTCTTC.

A few counts support this clonotype. This chain uses TRBV4-3 with TRBJ2-7; weak D call: TRBD2 (6 bases). Germline V gene sequence: CDR1 LGHNA, CDR2 YSLEER. V lost 2 bases and J 4 bases, leaving 18 bases between the germline ends. The CDR3 runs 16 residues. CDR3 sequence: CASSQSRGQSGYEQYF. The CDR3 nucleotides are TGCGCCAGCAGCCAATCTCGGGGCCAGAGCGGGTACGAGCAGTACTTC.

The chain couples TRBV5-6 to TRBJ2-1; the D gene is possibly TRBD2 (7 bases). CDR3 length equals 16 residues. V was shortened by 4 bases and J by 0 bases, with 14 bases between the two germline ends. CDR1 is SGHDT, CDR2 YYEEEE, per germline. The DNA for the CDR3 is TGTGCCAGCAGCCCCGGAGGGGGGGCCTCCTACAATGAGCAGTTCTTC. This sequence encodes CASSPGGGASYNEQFF.

The chain links TRBV11-2 to TRBJ2-1, with unresolved D. The V gene lost 0 bases and the J gene lost 6 bases, with 9 bases spanning the gap. The germline CDR1 and CDR2 sequences are SGHAT and FQNNGV. CDR3 size: 14 residues. DNA for the CDR3: TGTGCCAGCAGCTTAGAACCCCAAGCCAATGAGCAGTTCTTC. Translated: CASSLEPQANEQFF. The full variable domain, rest sourced from reference TRBV11-2 and TRBJ2-1, is EAGVAQSPRYKIIEKRQSVAFWCNPISGHATLYWYQQILGQGPKLLIQFQNNGVVDDSQLPKDRFSAERLKGVDSTLKIQPAKLEDSAVYLCASSLEPQANEQFFGPGTRLTVL.

This clonotype came up many times. J is TRBJ2-7 and V is TRBV5-1, with D hard to call. CDR3 length: 13 amino acids. The V gene lost 0 bases and the J gene lost 1 base, with 5 bases spanning the gap. CDR1 is SGHRS, CDR2 YFSETQ, per germline. CDR3 protein: CASSLEASYEQYF. The CDR3 coding sequence is TGCGCCAGCAGCTTGGAGGCGTCCTACGAGCAGTACTTC.

This clonotype was found a few times. The rearrangement joins TRBV5-6 to TRBJ2-7, with D possibly TRBD2 on 7 matching bases. The CDR3 extends over 15 amino acids. Germline-derived CDR1 and CDR2 are SGHDT and YYEEEE. Trimming stripped 1 base from V and 0 bases from J, with 11 bases between. CDR3 nucleotide sequence: TGTGCCAGCAGCTTGAACGGGGGGCGCTCCTACGAGCAGTACTTC. It specifies CASSLNGGRSYEQYF.

There are many counts of this clonotype. The rearrangement uses TRBV20-1 and TRBJ1-1, with D possibly TRBD1 on 6 matching bases. The germline V gene has CDR1 DFQATT and CDR2 SNEGSKA (reference sequence). The CDR3 is 13 amino acids. V gave up 3 bases and J gave up 1 base, with 9 bases separating them. The CDR3 sequence is CSARRTANTEAFF. The CDR3 nucleotides are TGCAGTGCTAGGAGGACAGCGAACACTGAAGCTTTCTTT.